This TCR beta chain was identified during a study of beta chain features in type 1 diabetes. Points from the study as a whole: Fewer junction insertions and more nucleotide deletions appeared in type 1 diabetes patients.

Trimming removed 1 base at V and 8 bases at J, with 6 bases between. CDR3 length equals 12 residues. The germline CDR1 and CDR2 sequences are MDHEN and SYDVKM. By way of CD45RO/CCR7/CD25/CD127/CD95/CD27, the CD4+ regulatory, stem cell-like memory, central memory and naive cells were sorted. Every bit of the isolated RNA underwent reverse transcription, so sequencing read expressed TCRB transcripts. TCRdb keeps only in-frame clones here, not all; method: immunoSEQ multiplex PCR. The data hold roughly 450,000 clones, with about an eighth observed a single time. This clone was detected ten times or more. Its antigen is unknown.

The receptor was isolated from a woman aged 18-29 years in good health. Material for sequencing was naive CD4+ T cells from blood. V usage is TRBV28 and J usage is TRBJ2-1; no clear D gene. The CDR3 reads CASSLLAYEQFF. As DNA, the CDR3 is TGTGCCAGCAGTTTATTAGCCTATGAGCAGTTCTTC.